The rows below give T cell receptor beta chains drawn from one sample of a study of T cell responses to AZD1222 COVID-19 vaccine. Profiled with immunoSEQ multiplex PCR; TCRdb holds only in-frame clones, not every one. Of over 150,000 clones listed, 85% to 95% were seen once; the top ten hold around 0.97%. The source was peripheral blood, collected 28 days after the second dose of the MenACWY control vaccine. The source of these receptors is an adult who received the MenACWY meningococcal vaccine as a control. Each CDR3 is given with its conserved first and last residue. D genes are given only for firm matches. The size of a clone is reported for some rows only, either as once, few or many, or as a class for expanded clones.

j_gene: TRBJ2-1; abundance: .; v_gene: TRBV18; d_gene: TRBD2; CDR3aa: CASSPSVAGVNHEQFF; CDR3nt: TGTGCCAGCTCTCCGTCGGTAGCGGGGGTTAATCATGAGCAGTTCTTC
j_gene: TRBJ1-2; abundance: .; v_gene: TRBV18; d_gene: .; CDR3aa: CASSPPNYGYTF; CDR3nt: TGTGCCAGCTCACCTCCGAACTATGGCTACACCTTC
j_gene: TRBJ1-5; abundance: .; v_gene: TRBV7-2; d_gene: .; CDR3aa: CASSPGRRGNQPQHF; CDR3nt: TGTGCCAGCAGCCCGGGGCGCAGGGGAAATCAGCCCCAGCATTTT
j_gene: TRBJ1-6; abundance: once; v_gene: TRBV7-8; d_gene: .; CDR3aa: CASRTDLQGKDSPLHF; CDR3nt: TGTGCCAGCAGAACAGACCTACAGGGAAAGGATTCACCCCTCCACTTT
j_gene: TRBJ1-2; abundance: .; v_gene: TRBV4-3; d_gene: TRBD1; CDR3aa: CASSQSLRDRVSYGYTF; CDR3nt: TGCGCCAGCAGCCAATCGCTGAGGGACAGAGTTTCCTATGGCTACACCTTC
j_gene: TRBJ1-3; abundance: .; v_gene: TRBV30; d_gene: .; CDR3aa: CAWKGSGNTIYF; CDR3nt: TGTGCCTGGAAGGGGTCTGGAAACACCATATATTTT
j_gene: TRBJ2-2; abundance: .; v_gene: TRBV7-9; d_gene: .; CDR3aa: CASSPRLAGELFF; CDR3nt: TGTGCCAGCAGCCCCCGCCTCGCCGGGGAGCTGTTTTTT
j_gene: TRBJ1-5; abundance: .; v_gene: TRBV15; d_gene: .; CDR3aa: CATSRGGLSFGNQPQHF; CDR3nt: TGTGCCACCAGCAGGGGAGGACTCTCGTTCGGTAATCAGCCCCAGCATTTT
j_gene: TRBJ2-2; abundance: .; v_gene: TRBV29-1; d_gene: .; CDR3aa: CSAGRGLDGELFF; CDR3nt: TGCAGCGCCGGCCGGGGCTTGGACGGGGAGCTGTTTTTT
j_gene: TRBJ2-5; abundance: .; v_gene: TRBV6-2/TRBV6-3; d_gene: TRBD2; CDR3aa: CASSYGTSGQETQYF; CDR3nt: TGTGCCAGCAGTTACGGGACTAGCGGCCAAGAGACCCAGTACTTC
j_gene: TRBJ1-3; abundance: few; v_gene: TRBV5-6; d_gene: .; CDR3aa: CASSSFRLGLPSGNTIYF; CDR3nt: TGTGCCAGCAGCTCGTTCCGGTTGGGGCTCCCCTCTGGAAACACCATATATTTT
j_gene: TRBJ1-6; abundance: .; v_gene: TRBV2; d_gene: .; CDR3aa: CASIPLYGGSPLHF; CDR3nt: TGTGCCAGCATCCCCCTGTATGGTGGCTCACCCCTCCACTTT
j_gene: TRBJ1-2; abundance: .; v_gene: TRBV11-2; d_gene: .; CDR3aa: CASSRQGSYGYTF; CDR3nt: TGTGCCAGCAGTCGTCAAGGGAGCTATGGCTACACCTTC
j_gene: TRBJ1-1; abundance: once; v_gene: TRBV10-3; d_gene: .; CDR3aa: CAARREGTEAFF; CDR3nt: TGTGCCGCGCGAAGGGAGGGGACTGAAGCTTTCTTT
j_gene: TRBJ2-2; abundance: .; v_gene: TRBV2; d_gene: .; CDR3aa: CASNLAGNTGELFF; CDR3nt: TGTGCCAGCAATCTGGCAGGGAACACCGGGGAGCTGTTTTTT
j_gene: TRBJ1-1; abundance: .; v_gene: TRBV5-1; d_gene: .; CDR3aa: CASSKGPANTEAFF; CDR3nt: TGCGCCAGCAGCAAGGGACCGGCGAACACTGAAGCTTTCTTT
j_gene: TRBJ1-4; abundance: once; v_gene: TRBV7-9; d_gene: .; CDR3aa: CASSLGWEANEKLFF; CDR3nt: TGTGCCAGCAGCTTAGGGTGGGAGGCTAATGAAAAACTGTTTTTT
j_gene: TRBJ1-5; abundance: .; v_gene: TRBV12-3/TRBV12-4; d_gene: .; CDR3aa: CASHGGSNQPQHF; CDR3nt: TGTGCCAGCCATGGGGGGTCTAATCAGCCCCAGCATTTT
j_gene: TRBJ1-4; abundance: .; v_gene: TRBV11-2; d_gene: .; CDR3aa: CASSLSGLDNEKLFF; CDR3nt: TGTGCCAGCAGCTTGTCCGGGCTGGATAATGAAAAACTGTTTTTT
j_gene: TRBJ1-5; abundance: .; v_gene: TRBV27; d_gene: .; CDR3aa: CASSLGSNQPQHF; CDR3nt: TGTGCCAGCAGTTTAGGAAGCAATCAGCCCCAGCATTTT
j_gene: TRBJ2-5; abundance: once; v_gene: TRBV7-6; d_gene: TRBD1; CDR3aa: CASCLVRGTGRETQYF; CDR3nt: TGTGCCAGCTGCTTAGTTCGCGGGACAGGACGAGAGACCCAGTACTTC
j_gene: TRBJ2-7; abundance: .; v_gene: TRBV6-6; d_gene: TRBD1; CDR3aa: CASSFRDSSYEQYF; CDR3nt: TGTGCCAGCAGTTTCCGGGACAGCTCCTACGAGCAGTACTTC
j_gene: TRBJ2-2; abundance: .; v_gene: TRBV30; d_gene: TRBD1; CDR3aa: CAWAGGYTGELFF; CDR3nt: TGTGCCTGGGCAGGGGGATACACCGGGGAGCTGTTTTTT
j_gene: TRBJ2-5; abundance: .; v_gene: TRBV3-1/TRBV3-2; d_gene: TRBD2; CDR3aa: CASSRSGGAWGETQYF; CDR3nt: TGTGCCAGCAGCCGTAGCGGGGGGGCCTGGGGAGAGACCCAGTACTTC
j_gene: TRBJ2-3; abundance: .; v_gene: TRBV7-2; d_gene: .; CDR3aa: CASSLAGRPDTQYF; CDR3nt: TGTGCCAGCAGCTTAGCGGGGAGGCCAGATACGCAGTATTTT
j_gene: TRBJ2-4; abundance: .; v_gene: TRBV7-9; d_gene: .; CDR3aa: CASSLAPPAKNIQYF; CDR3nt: TGTGCCAGCAGCTTAGCCCCGCCAGCCAAAAACATTCAGTACTTC
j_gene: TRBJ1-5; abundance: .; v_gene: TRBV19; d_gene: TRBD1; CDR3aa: CASQWGQVRGLGNQPQHF; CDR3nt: TGTGCCAGCCAATGGGGACAGGTGCGTGGTTTAGGCAATCAGCCCCAGCATTTT
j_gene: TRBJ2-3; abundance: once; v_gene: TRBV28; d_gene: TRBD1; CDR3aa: CASSFLQGARTQYF; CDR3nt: TGTGCCAGCAGTTTCCTACAGGGGGCGCGCACGCAGTATTTT
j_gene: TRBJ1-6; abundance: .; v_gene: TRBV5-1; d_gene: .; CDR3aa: CASSLETEYSPLHF; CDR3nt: TGCGCCAGCAGCTTGGAAACGGAATATTCACCCCTCCACTTT
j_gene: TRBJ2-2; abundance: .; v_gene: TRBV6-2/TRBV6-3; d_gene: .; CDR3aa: CASSYRQGGTGELFF; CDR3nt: TGTGCCAGCAGTTACCGGCAGGGGGGGACCGGGGAGCTGTTTTTT
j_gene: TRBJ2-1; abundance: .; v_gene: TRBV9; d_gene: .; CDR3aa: CASSVAPGSYNEQFF; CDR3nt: TGTGCCAGCAGCGTAGCGCCAGGTTCCTACAATGAGCAGTTCTTC
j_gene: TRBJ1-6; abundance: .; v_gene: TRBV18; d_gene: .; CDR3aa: CASSPQGSNSPLHF; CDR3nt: TGTGCCAGCTCACCACAGGGCTCCAATTCACCCCTCCACTTT
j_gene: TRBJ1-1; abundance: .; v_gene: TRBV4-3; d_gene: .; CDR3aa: CASSQDSALTSGAFF; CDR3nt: TGCGCCAGCAGCCAAGACAGCGCCCTAACATCCGGAGCTTTCTTT
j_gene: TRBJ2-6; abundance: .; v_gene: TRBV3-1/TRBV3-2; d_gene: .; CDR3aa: CASRNSGTGVYGANVLTF; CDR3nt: TGTGCCAGCAGGAATAGCGGTACAGGGGTCTATGGGGCCAACGTCCTGACTTTC
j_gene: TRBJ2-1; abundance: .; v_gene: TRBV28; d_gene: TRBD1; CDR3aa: CASSFQTGGAYNEQFF; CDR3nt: TGTGCCAGCAGTTTTCAGACAGGGGGCGCCTACAATGAGCAGTTCTTC
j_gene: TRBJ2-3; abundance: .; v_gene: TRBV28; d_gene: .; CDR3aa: CASGTGVNTDTQYF; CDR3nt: TGTGCCAGCGGGACTGGGGTAAATACAGATACGCAGTATTTT
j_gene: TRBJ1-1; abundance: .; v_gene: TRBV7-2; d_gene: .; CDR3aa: CASSAQGWGTEAFF; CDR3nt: TGTGCCAGCAGTGCACAGGGTTGGGGCACTGAAGCTTTCTTT
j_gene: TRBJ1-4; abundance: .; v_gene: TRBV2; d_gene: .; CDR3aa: CASLRRRSNEKLFF; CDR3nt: TGTGCCAGCCTTCGACGGAGATCAAATGAAAAACTGTTTTTT
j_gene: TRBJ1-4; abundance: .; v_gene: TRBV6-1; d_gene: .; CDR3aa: CASSESWEKLFF; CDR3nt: TGTGCCAGCAGTGAAAGTTGGGAAAAACTGTTTTTT
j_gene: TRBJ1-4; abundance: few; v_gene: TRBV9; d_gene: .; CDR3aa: CASSPSPGTNEKLFF; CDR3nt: TGTGCCAGCAGCCCTAGTCCAGGGACGAATGAAAAACTGTTTTTT